This T cell receptor (beta chain) was recovered during a study of T cells in Graves' hyperthyroidism and ophthalmopathy. RNA transcripts served as the template for amplifying TCR beta CDR3 regions. A first-round RT-PCR of the TCR CDR3 used the HTBI primer set. TCRdb reanalysed the multiplex PCR reads using MiXCR and keeps one entry per CDR3 protein. The table has some 560,000 distinct CDR3 sequences, around 16% seen once. It was approximately 9.7 ml of fresh peripheral blood that supplied the PBMCs. Study-wide results and limits: Researchers report that a 13 V-J model separated ophthalmopathy from stable hyperthyroidism. Most thyroid-expanded clonotypes above 0.001 were also found in blood.

V was pared by 3 bases and J by 8 bases, with 4 bases of the junction left unmatched. CDR1 and CDR2 from the germline V gene are SGHAT and FQNNGV. This CDR3 comprises 15 residues. On this clonotype: As yet, its antigen is unknown.

This chain links TRBV11-2 with TRBJ2-1; 13 bases align to TRBD2. The clonotype was recovered from a woman aged 25 to 45 with Graves' hyperthyroidism. The sequencing input was blood. This CDR3 is CASSLTSGRRYEQFF. CDR3 DNA: TGTGCCAGCAGCTTGACTAGCGGGAGGCGGTATGAGCAGTTCTTC.